These 16 T cell receptor beta chains were all obtained from the same sample, sequenced in a study of beta chain features in type 1 diabetes. Expressed TCRB transcripts were sequenced because the isolated RNA had all been reverse transcribed beforehand. Method: immunoSEQ multiplex PCR; TCRdb's copy keeps in-frame clones and lacks some. The sample has about 620,000 clones; about a sixth are singletons. Material for sequencing was naive CD4+ T cells from blood. The receptors here all came from a man aged 18 to 29 in good health.

This clone was recorded a few times. This chain uses TRBV29-1 with TRBJ2-3; D gene ambiguous. V lost 6 bases and J lost 0, with 7 bases in between. Germline values: CDR1 SQVTM, CDR2 ANQGSEA. This CDR3 region has 12 residues. CDR3 bases: TGCAGCGTCAGAGGTAGCACAGATACGCAGTATTTT. Its translation: CSVRGSTDTQYF.

The CDR3 DNA sequence: TGTGCCAGCAGTGAAGGGGCAAACGGGAGCAATCAGCCCCAGCATTTT. It yields the protein CASSEGANGSNQPQHF. J is TRBJ1-5 and V is TRBV6-1; D gene unclear. V shed 1 base and J shed 1 base, with 11 bases lying between them. Germline V gene data show CDR1 as MNHNS and CDR2 as SASEGT. This CDR3 has 16 amino acids.

In this sample, this clone turned up a few times. V and J are TRBV5-1 and TRBJ2-1, with 10 bases that match TRBD2. The CDR3 is 17 residues long. Germline V CDR1 and CDR2: SGHRS, YFSETQ. V dropped 1 base and J dropped 2; count of bases not matched to a gene: 6. The CDR3 sequence is CASSLRGLAGAYNEQFF. The CDR3, as DNA: TGCGCCAGCAGCTTGAGGGGCCTAGCGGGGGCCTACAATGAGCAGTTCTTC. Combining the CDR3 with reference TRBV5-1 and TRBJ2-1 gives the whole variable domain KAGVTQTPRYLIKTRGQQVTLSCSPISGHRSVSWYQQTPGQGLQFLFEYFSETQRNKGNFPGRFSGRQFSNSRSEMNVSTLELGDSALYLCASSLRGLAGAYNEQFFGPGTRLTVL.

This clone has a handful of counts. The chain links TRBV29-1 to TRBJ1-4, with a possible D match to TRBD1 (6 bases). This CDR3 is built from 15 residues. Trimming left V 4 bases short and J 0 bases short, with 12 bases between. The germline V gene encodes CDR1 SQVTM and CDR2 ANQGSEA. In DNA, the CDR3 is TGCAGCGTTGTGAGGGACACGGCAACTAATGAAAAACTGTTTTTT. Translation: CSVVRDTATNEKLFF.

This chain joins TRBV7-9 and TRBJ2-1; no clear D gene. V was clipped by 8 bases and J by 4 bases, with 6 bases between them. This CDR3 has 11 residues. Germline CDR1 and CDR2: SEHNR and FQNEAQ (reference sequence). CDR3 sequence reads: CASPRYNEQFF. The CDR3 nucleotides are TGTGCCAGCCCGAGGTACAATGAGCAGTTCTTC.

The table lists this clone with a few counts. This chain joins TRBV9 and TRBJ2-4; TRBD1 is a possible D gene (5 bases). Trimming took 2 bases from V and 2 from J, leaving 14 bases between them. The germline V gene encodes CDR1 SGDLS and CDR2 YYNGEE. The CDR3 has 16 residues. The CDR3 DNA reads TGTGCCAGCAGCGTTGGACACCTGGGGACCAAAAACATTCAGTACTTC. It encodes CASSVGHLGTKNIQYF.

There are a few counts of this clone. Other DNA sequences in this sample translate to the same CDR3. This sequence joins TRBV5-1 and TRBJ2-5; D is perhaps TRBD1 or TRBD2 (5 bases each). V was trimmed by 0 bases and J by 1 base, leaving 7 bases between them. The CDR3 is 14 residues long. CDR1 SGHRS and CDR2 YFSETQ come from the germline V gene. The CDR3 region is CASSLAGTQETQYF. CDR3 in DNA: TGCGCCAGCAGCTTGGCCGGGACCCAAGAGACCCAGTACTTC. Supplemented by reference TRBV5-1 and TRBJ2-5, the full variable domain reads KAGVTQTPRYLIKTRGQQVTLSCSPISGHRSVSWYQQTPGQGLQFLFEYFSETQRNKGNFPGRFSGRQFSNSRSEMNVSTLELGDSALYLCASSLAGTQETQYFGPGTRLLVL.

This clone was counted only a few times. J is TRBJ1-1 and V is TRBV10-3; the match to TRBD1 covers 8 bases. The CDR3 sequence is 18 residues long. Germline V CDR1 and CDR2: ENHRY, SYGVKD. V lost 2 bases to trimming and J lost 5 bases; unmatched junction nucleotides: 16. CDR3 protein: CAISEPFARGREKTEAFF. The CDR3, as DNA: TGTGCCATCAGTGAGCCTTTCGCCAGGGGGCGAGAAAAAACTGAAGCTTTCTTT.

The rearrangement joins TRBV5-1 to TRBJ2-3; TRBD2 aligns across 9 bases. CDR1 and CDR2 (germline): SGHRS, YFSETQ. The J segment lost 3 bases and the V segment lost 6 bases, leaving 14 bases of the junction unmatched. The CDR3 has 17 amino acids. The CDR3, as DNA: TGCGCCAGCACGGGTCCGGCGGGAGGGCCCCGGACAGATACGCAGTATTTT. Its translation: CASTGPAGGPRTDTQYF. Together with reference TRBV5-1 and TRBJ2-3, the CDR3 gives the full variable domain: KAGVTQTPRYLIKTRGQQVTLSCSPISGHRSVSWYQQTPGQGLQFLFEYFSETQRNKGNFPGRFSGRQFSNSRSEMNVSTLELGDSALYLCASTGPAGGPRTDTQYFGPGTRLTVL.

The CDR3 DNA is TGTGCCAGCCGGGGCCTCGGGGGCACAGATACGCAGTATTTT. Translating gives CASRGLGGTDTQYF. The V and J genes are TRBV27 and TRBJ2-3; D possibly uses TRBD1 or TRBD2 (5 bases each). CDR1 is MNHEY and CDR2 is SMNVEV in the germline V gene (reference sequence). Between the trimmed V and J ends, which lost 8 bases and 1 base, there was a span of 13 bases. The CDR3 has 14 residues.

The V gene is TRBV25-1, the J gene TRBJ2-7, with D unclear. Trimming took off 1 base at V and 6 bases at J, with 4 bases between the two ends. This CDR3 spans 11 amino acids. Germline-derived CDR1 and CDR2 are MGHDK and SYGVNS. The CDR3 region has the DNA TGTGCCAGCAGTGAATCCCTCGAGCAGTACTTC. Its protein product is CASSESLEQYF.

The CDR3 region has the DNA TGTGCCAGCAGCCAAGTGGGGGACAGGGTCTACGAGCAGTACTTC. It codes for CASSQVGDRVYEQYF. V usage is TRBV4-2 and J usage is TRBJ2-7; 9 bases map to TRBD1. The J segment lost 3 bases and the V segment lost 1 base, leaving 4 bases of the junction unmatched. The V gene's germline CDR1 is LGHNA and CDR2 YNFKEQ. This CDR3 has 15 residues.

V is TRBV11-2 and J is TRBJ1-2, with 8 bases identical to TRBD1. V was clipped by 6 bases and J by 4 bases; unmatched bases: 7. Germline-derived CDR1 and CDR2 are SGHAT and FQNNGV. This CDR3 spans 14 amino acids. This chain's CDR3 is CASRKTGDGYGYTF. The CDR3 DNA reads as TGTGCCAGCAGGAAGACAGGGGATGGCTATGGCTACACCTTC.

This clone was counted only a few times. The genes are TRBV10-3 and TRBJ2-3, with TRBD1 matching over 10 bases. V dropped 8 bases and J dropped 4; count of bases not matched to a gene: 12. The CDR3 loop spans 16 amino acids. Germline lookup yields CDR1 ENHRY and CDR2 SYGVKD. The CDR3 here is CAISARDRGSPDTQYF. The CDR3 region has the DNA TGTGCCATCTCCGCTCGGGACAGGGGATCCCCAGATACGCAGTATTTT.

This clone was counted a single time. The V and J genes are TRBV4-3 and TRBJ2-7; no clear D. Trimming took 0 bases from V and 4 from J, leaving 13 bases between them. The CDR3 covers 15 residues. The germline gives CDR1 LGHNA, CDR2 YSLEER. The CDR3 loop is CASSQEASSPYEQYF. The CDR3 DNA reads as TGCGCCAGCAGCCAAGAAGCATCCAGCCCATACGAGCAGTACTTC.

The chain links TRBV5-6 to TRBJ2-7; 7 bases are shared with TRBD1. Per germline, CDR1 SGHDT and CDR2 YYEEEE. The CDR3 loop spans 14 amino acids. V gave up 2 bases and J gave up 0 bases; unmatched junction bases: 2. The DNA for the CDR3 is TGTGCCAGCAGCTTAGGACAGGTCTCCTACGAGCAGTACTTC. This translates into CASSLGQVSYEQYF.